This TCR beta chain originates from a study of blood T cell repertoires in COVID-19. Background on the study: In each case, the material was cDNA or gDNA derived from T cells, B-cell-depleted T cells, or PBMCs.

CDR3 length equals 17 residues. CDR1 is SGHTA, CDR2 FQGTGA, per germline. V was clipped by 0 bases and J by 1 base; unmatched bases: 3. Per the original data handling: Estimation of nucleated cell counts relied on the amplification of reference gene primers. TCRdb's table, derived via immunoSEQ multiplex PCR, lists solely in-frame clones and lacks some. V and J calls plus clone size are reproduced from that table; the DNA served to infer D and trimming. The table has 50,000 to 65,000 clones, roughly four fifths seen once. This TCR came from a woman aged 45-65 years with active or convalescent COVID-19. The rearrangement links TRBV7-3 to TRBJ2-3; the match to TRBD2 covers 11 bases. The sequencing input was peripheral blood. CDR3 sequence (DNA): TGTGCCAGCAGCTTAACCCCGGGACTAGCGGGCACAGATACGCAGTATTTT. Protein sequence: CASSLTPGLAGTDTQYF.